These 25 T cell receptor beta chains share one sample of origin, sequenced in a study of PD-L1 blockade in urothelial cancer. Only in-frame clones appear in the TCRdb table, and some are missing; sequencing was by immunoSEQ multiplex PCR. Among about 88,000 clones listed, 90% to 95% were seen once. Material: PBMCs, obtained around atezolizumab (anti-PD-L1) treatment. All receptors derive from a man aged 55 to 70 with urothelial cancer.

The chain joins TRBV4-3 to TRBJ2-1, with a possible D match to TRBD2 (5 bases). The V gene's germline CDR1 is LGHNA and CDR2 YSLEER. The ends were cut back, 0 bases at V and 10 bases at J, with 10 bases in the middle. The CDR3 loop spans 13 amino acids. The DNA for the CDR3 is TGCGCCAGCAGCCAAGATTTAGCGAGGGAGCAGTTCTTC. Protein sequence: CASSQDLAREQFF.

The J gene is TRBJ2-1, the V gene TRBV4-3; 15 positions agree with TRBD2. The J segment lost 2 bases and the V segment lost 1 base, leaving 3 bases of the junction unmatched. The CDR3 sequence is 18 residues long. Germline CDR1 reads LGHNA; CDR2 reads YSLEER. CDR3 sequence reads: CASSQGTSGGGTYNEQFF. CDR3 DNA: TGCGCCAGCAGCCAAGGGACTAGCGGGGGGGGAACCTACAATGAGCAGTTCTTC.

This chain uses TRBV7-6 with TRBJ1-3, with TRBD1 identical over 8 bases. The J segment lost 10 bases and the V segment lost 0 bases, leaving 2 bases of the junction unmatched. Germline assignment: CDR1 SGHVS and CDR2 FNYEAQ. The CDR3 length is 13 residues. CDR3 coding DNA: TGTGCCAGCAGCTTAGCCACAGGGGGGACCATATATTTT. Its protein is CASSLATGGTIYF.

This rearrangement joins TRBV7-3 to TRBJ1-1, with 8 bases lining up with TRBD1. Per germline, CDR1 SGHTA and CDR2 FQGTGA. Losses at the gene ends were 0 bases for V and 4 bases for J; bases not matched to a gene: 7. This CDR3 has 16 residues. The CDR3 coding sequence is TGTGCCAGCAGCTTAACAAGGACAGGGTTGCCCACTGAAGCTTTCTTT. Translating gives CASSLTRTGLPTEAFF. The full variable domain, rest sourced from reference TRBV7-3 and TRBJ1-1, is GAGVSQTPSNKVTEKGKYVELRCDPISGHTALYWYRQSLGQGPEFLIYFQGTGAADDSGLPNDRFFAVRPEGSVSTLKIQRTERGDSAVYLCASSLTRTGLPTEAFFGQGTRLTVV.

The chain links TRBV27 to TRBJ1-4, with TRBD1 as a possible D gene (5 bases). Germline assignment: CDR1 MNHEY and CDR2 SMNVEV (reference sequence). Trimming took 5 bases from V and 5 from J, leaving 15 bases between them. This CDR3 has 15 amino acids. The CDR3 here is CASSPRAGLNEKLFF. In DNA, the CDR3 is TGTGCCAGCAGTCCCAGGGCAGGCCTAAATGAAAAACTGTTTTTT.

This clone has only one observation. J is TRBJ1-1 and V is TRBV5-1, with TRBD1 matching 9 bases. The CDR3 spans 14 residues. The germline gives CDR1 SGHRS, CDR2 YFSETQ. The J segment lost 3 bases and the V segment lost 4 bases, leaving 4 bases of the junction unmatched. For the CDR3, the DNA is TGCGCCAGCAGCCCGGGGGACAGGGACACTGAAGCTTTCTTT. As protein: CASSPGDRDTEAFF.

The chain couples TRBV10-2 to TRBJ2-7, with D possibly matching TRBD1 (6 bases). The V gene's germline CDR1 is WSHSY and CDR2 SAAADI. This CDR3 comprises 16 residues. Trimming pared 2 bases from V and 0 bases from J, leaving 14 bases between. The CDR3 bases are TGCGCCAGCAGTGAGCCATGGACAGCGAGCTCCTACGAGCAGTACTTC. Translation: CASSEPWTASSYEQYF.

The chain employs TRBV21-1 and TRBJ2-3; TRBD2, the table's D call, lacks a check against the DNA. TRBV21-1 is a pseudogene segment. CDR3 length: 17 amino acids. CDR3 region: CASSKEGPGGLTDTQYF. In DNA form, the CDR3 reads TGTGCCAGCAGCAAAGAAGGTCCGGGAGGACTCACAGATACGCAGTATTTT.

The rearrangement uses TRBV7-8 and TRBJ1-4; TRBD1 might be the D (5 bases). This CDR3 spans 15 amino acids. CDR1 and CDR2 (germline): SGHVS, FQNEAQ. The V gene lost 4 bases and the J gene lost 5 bases, with 14 bases spanning the gap. The CDR3 sequence is CASSSQVGRNEKLFF. In DNA form, the CDR3 reads TGTGCCAGCAGCTCCCAGGTGGGGCGGAATGAAAAACTGTTTTTT.

The chain has TRBV29-1 and TRBJ2-2; the D gene is possibly TRBD2 (7 bases). The CDR3 loop spans 17 amino acids. Germline CDR1 is SQVTM and CDR2 is ANQGSEA. The ends were cut back, 7 bases at V and 0 bases at J, with 21 bases in the middle. CDR3 loop: CSAILGGHIANTGELFF. The CDR3 coding sequence is TGCAGCGCCATACTGGGGGGGCACATCGCGAACACCGGGGAGCTGTTTTTT.

The V call is TRBV30, the J call TRBJ2-2; TRBD2 might be the D (6 bases). The CDR3 is made up of 15 amino acids. Germline loops: CDR1 GTSNPN, CDR2 SVGIG (reference sequence). Trimming shortened V by 3 bases and J by 1 base, and 12 bases separated the two germline ends. The CDR3 reads CAWRGGRKNTGELFF. In DNA, the CDR3 is TGTGCCTGGAGGGGGGGACGGAAGAACACCGGGGAGCTGTTTTTT.

This chain connects TRBV6-5 to TRBJ2-4; D perhaps matches TRBD2 (6 bases). The CDR3 extends over 13 amino acids. Trimming removed 5 bases at V and 6 bases at J, with 11 bases between. Germline CDR1 is MNHEY and CDR2 is SVGAGI. CDR3 coding DNA: TGTGCCAGCAGTACCGGGAGCCGAAACATTCAGTACTTC. Translated: CASSTGSRNIQYF.

V is TRBV10-2 and J is TRBJ2-5; D call uncertain. V gave up 4 bases and J gave up 5 bases, with 8 bases separating them. The germline gives CDR1 WSHSY, CDR2 SAAADI. The CDR3 sequence is 12 residues long. CDR3 loop: CASSASQETQYF. The CDR3 coding sequence is TGCGCCAGCAGTGCTTCTCAGGAGACCCAGTACTTC.

The chain employs TRBV29-1 and TRBJ2-7; 10 bases align to TRBD2. The V gene end was trimmed by 6 bases and the J gene end by 2 bases; junction bases not matched to a gene: 10. CDR1 and CDR2 from the germline V gene are SQVTM and ANQGSEA. The CDR3 has 15 amino acids. Here the CDR3 reads CSVPSSGGTTYEQYF. The DNA for the CDR3 is TGCAGCGTCCCGTCTAGCGGGGGAACAACCTACGAGCAGTACTTC.

This chain connects TRBV10-3 to TRBJ2-3; D not resolved. Trimming pared 0 bases from V and 6 bases from J, leaving 7 bases between. Germline assignment: CDR1 ENHRY and CDR2 SYGVKD. The length of the CDR3 is 13 residues. CDR3 sequence: CAISESEVDTQYF. The DNA for the CDR3 is TGTGCCATCAGTGAGTCTGAGGTGGATACGCAGTATTTT.

This clone has just one count. A read error may produce the germline difference seen at one junction end. The chain combines TRBV7-7 with TRBJ2-1, with 7 bases aligning to TRBD2. The CDR3 runs 13 residues. Germline V CDR1 and CDR2: SSHAT, FNYEAQ (reference sequence). The CDR3 sequence is CASSPGLDNEQFF. CDR3 DNA: TGTGCTAGCAGCCCTGGACTAGACAATGAGCAGTTCTTC. Full variable domain (outside the CDR3, taken from reference TRBV7-7 and TRBJ2-1): GAGVSQSPRYKVTKRGQDVTLRCDPISSHATLYWYQQALGQGPEFLTYFNYEAQPDKSGLPSDRFSAERPEGSISTLTIQRTEQRDSAMYRCASSPGLDNEQFFGPGTRLTVL.

The CDR3 sequence: CASSQLAGGPGDNEQFF. The CDR3 nucleotides are TGTGCCAGCAGCCAACTAGCGGGAGGGCCAGGGGACAATGAGCAGTTCTTC. The chain carries TRBV4-2 and TRBJ2-1; 12 positions agree with TRBD2. The germline V gene has CDR1 LGHNA and CDR2 YNFKEQ. There are 17 residues in the CDR3. With V trimmed by 2 bases and J by 5 bases, 7 bases remained unmatched.

This chain connects TRBV6-1 to TRBJ2-3, with 10 bases identical to TRBD2. The length of the CDR3 is 14 residues. The germline gives CDR1 MNHNS, CDR2 SASEGT. Trimming at V came to 7 bases and at J to 4 bases, leaving 5 bases not matched to a gene. CDR3 nucleotide sequence: TGTGCCAGCACAAAAGCGGGAGGGCCAGATACGCAGTATTTT. Its translation: CASTKAGGPDTQYF.

This clone was observed a single time. V and J are TRBV27 and TRBJ1-4; D possibly corresponds to TRBD1 (5 bases). The CDR3 is 14 amino acids. The germline CDR1 and CDR2 sequences are MNHEY and SMNVEV (reference sequence). V gave up 10 bases and J gave up 2 bases, with 14 bases separating them. The CDR3 loop reads CATWSGGTNEKLFF. The CDR3 bases are TGTGCCACTTGGTCGGGGGGGACTAATGAAAAACTGTTTTTT.

The J gene is TRBJ1-1, the V gene TRBV6-4; 7 positions agree with TRBD1. CDR1 and CDR2 from the germline V gene are MRHNA and SNTAGT. V was clipped by 10 bases and J by 1 base; unmatched bases: 9. The CDR3 totals 14 residues. CDR3 DNA: TGTGCCAAAAAAAAGGGACAGCCGAACACTGAAGCTTTCTTT. Its protein product is CAKKKGQPNTEAFF.

This clone was seen a single time. J is TRBJ1-1 and V is TRBV10-1, with TRBD1 matching over 9 bases. The V gene's germline CDR1 is WNHNN and CDR2 SYGVQD (reference sequence). V lost 6 bases, J lost 3 bases, and 5 bases stayed unmatched. The CDR3 is 14 amino acids. Here the CDR3 reads CASRDRTGDTEAFF. The CDR3 nucleotides are TGCGCCAGCAGAGACAGGACAGGGGACACTGAAGCTTTCTTT.

The CDR3 reads CASSVEREGTEAFF. CDR3 DNA: TGTGCCAGCAGCGTTGAGAGGGAGGGCACTGAAGCTTTCTTT. The chain carries TRBV9 and TRBJ1-1; D gene uncertain. Trimming pared 2 bases from V and 4 bases from J, leaving 12 bases between. CDR1 SGDLS and CDR2 YYNGEE come from the germline V gene. The CDR3 contains 14 residues. Full variable domain (remainder filled in from reference TRBV9 and TRBJ1-1): DSGVTQTPKHLITATGQRVTLRCSPRSGDLSVYWYQQSLDQGLQFLIQYYNGEERAKGNILERFSAQQFPDLHSELNLSSLELGDSALYFCASSVEREGTEAFFGQGTRLTVV.

This clone was seen only a few times. Here the CDR3 reads CASSARRDRDGYTF. CDR3 DNA: TGTGCCAGCAGCGCGCGCCGGGACAGGGACGGCTACACCTTC. The chain carries TRBV7-2 and TRBJ1-2; 9 bases are a match to TRBD1. Per the germline V gene, CDR1 is SGHTA and CDR2 is FQGNSA. Trimming removed 5 bases from V and 8 bases from J; junction bases left unmatched: 9. The CDR3 has 14 amino acids.

In the case of this clone: Other DNA sequences of this sample code for an identical CDR3. J is TRBJ1-1 and V is TRBV15, with D maybe TRBD1 (6 bases). Between the trimmed V and J ends, which lost 3 bases and 1 base, there was a span of 6 bases. The CDR3 loop spans 13 amino acids. Germline CDR1 LNHNV, CDR2 YYDKDF (reference sequence). CDR3 amino acids: CATSRGQNTEAFF. In nucleotides, the CDR3 is TGTGCCACCAGCAGGGGACAGAACACTGAAGCTTTCTTT.

The chain combines TRBV7-2 with TRBJ2-7; D possibly corresponds to TRBD1 (6 bases). V lost 3 bases and J 4 bases, leaving 13 bases between the germline ends. This CDR3 region has 14 residues. The germline CDR1 and CDR2 sequences are SGHTA and FQGNSA. In DNA form, the CDR3 reads TGTGCCAGCAGCTTCGAGGACAGACCTTACGAGCAGTACTTC. It translates to CASSFEDRPYEQYF.